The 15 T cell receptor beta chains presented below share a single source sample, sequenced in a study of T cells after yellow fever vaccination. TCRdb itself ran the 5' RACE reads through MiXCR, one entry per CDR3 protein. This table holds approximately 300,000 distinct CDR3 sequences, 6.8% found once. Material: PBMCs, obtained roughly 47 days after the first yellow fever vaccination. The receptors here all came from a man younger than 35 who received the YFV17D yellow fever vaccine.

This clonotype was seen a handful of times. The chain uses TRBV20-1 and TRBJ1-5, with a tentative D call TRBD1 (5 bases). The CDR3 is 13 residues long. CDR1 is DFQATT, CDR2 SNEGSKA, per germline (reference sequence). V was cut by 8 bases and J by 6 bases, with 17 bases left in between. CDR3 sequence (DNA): TGCAGTTTGATGGGTGACGGGGGTCAGCCCCAGCATTTT. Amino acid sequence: CSLMGDGGQPQHF.

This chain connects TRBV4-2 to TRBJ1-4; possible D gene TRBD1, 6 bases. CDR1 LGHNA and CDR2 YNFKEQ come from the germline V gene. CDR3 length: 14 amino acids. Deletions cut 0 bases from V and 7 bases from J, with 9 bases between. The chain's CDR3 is CASSQDRRGEKLFF. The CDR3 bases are TGTGCCAGCAGCCAAGATCGCAGGGGTGAAAAACTGTTTTTT.

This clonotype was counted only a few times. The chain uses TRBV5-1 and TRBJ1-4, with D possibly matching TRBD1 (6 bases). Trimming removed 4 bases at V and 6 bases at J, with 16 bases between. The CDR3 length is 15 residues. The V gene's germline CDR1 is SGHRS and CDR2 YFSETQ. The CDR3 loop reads CASSAGGGAHEKLFF. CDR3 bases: TGCGCCAGCAGCGCCGGGGGGGGCGCGCATGAAAAACTGTTTTTT.

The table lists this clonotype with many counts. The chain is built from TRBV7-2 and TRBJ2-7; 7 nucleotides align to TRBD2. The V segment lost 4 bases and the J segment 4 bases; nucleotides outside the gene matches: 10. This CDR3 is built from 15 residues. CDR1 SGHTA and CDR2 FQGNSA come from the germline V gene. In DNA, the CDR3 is TGTGCCAGCAGCTACGAGGGCGGGGGAAATTACGAGCAGTACTTC. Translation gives CASSYEGGGNYEQYF.

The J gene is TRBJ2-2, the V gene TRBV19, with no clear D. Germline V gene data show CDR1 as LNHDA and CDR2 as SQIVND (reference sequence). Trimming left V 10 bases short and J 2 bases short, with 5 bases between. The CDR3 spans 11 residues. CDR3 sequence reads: CATKNTGELFF. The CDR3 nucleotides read TGTGCCACCAAAAACACCGGGGAGCTGTTTTTT.

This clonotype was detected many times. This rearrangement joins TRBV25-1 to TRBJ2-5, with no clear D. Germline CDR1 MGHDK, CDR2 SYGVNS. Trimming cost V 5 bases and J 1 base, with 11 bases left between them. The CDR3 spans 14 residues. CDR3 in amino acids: CASSTRTGQETQYF. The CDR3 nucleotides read TGTGCCAGCAGTACGCGGACGGGCCAAGAGACCCAGTACTTC.

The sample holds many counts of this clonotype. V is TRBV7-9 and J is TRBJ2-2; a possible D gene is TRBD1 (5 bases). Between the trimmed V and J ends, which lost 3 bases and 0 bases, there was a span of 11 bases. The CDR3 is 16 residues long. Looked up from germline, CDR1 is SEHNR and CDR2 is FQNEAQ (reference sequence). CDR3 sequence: CASSFPGHSNTGELFF. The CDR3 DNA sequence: TGTGCCAGCAGCTTCCCTGGACACTCGAACACCGGGGAGCTGTTTTTT.

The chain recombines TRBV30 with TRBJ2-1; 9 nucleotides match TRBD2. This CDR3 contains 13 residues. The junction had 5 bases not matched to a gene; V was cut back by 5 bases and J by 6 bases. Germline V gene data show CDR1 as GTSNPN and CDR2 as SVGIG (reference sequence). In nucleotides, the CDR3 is TGTGCCTGGTCCAGCGGGGGGCTCAATGAGCAGTTCTTC. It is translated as CAWSSGGLNEQFF.

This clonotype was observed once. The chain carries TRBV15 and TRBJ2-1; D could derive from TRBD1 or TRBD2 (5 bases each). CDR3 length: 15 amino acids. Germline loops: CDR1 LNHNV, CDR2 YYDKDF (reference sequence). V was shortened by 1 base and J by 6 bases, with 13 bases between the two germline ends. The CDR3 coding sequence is TGTGCCACCAGCAGAGTTCGGGGCCAGGGCAATGAGCAGTTCTTC. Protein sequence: CATSRVRGQGNEQFF.

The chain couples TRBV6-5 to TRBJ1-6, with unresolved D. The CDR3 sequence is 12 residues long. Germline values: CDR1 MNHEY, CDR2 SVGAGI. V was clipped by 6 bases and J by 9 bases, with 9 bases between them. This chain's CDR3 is CASRLRLSPLHF. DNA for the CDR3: TGTGCCAGCAGGCTCAGGCTTTCACCCCTCCACTTT.

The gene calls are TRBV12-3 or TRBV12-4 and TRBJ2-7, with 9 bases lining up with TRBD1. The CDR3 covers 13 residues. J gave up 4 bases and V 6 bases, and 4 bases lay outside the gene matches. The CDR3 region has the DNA TGTGCCAGCAGGACAGGGGGAGTTTACGAGCAGTACTTC. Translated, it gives CASRTGGVYEQYF.

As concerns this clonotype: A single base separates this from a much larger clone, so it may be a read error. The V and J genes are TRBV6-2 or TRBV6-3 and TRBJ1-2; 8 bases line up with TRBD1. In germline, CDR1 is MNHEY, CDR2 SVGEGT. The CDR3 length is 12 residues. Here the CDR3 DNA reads TGTGCCAGGACAAGGACAGGGTATGGCTACCCCTTC. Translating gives CARTRTGYGYPF.

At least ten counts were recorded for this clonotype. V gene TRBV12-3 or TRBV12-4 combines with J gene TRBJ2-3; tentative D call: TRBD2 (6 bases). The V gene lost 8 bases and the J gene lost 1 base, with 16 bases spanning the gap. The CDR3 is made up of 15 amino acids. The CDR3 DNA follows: TGTGCCAGCGGGAGACCAGGCGGGGGCACAGATACGCAGTATTTT. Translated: CASGRPGGGTDTQYF.

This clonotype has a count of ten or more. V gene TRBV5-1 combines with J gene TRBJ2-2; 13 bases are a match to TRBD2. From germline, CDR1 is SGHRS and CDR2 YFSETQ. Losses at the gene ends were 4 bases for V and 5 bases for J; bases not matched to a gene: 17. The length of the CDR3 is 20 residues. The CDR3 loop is CASSPARTSGGPVETGELFF. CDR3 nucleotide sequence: TGCGCCAGCAGCCCGGCCCGGACTAGCGGGGGCCCAGTTGAGACCGGGGAGCTGTTTTTT. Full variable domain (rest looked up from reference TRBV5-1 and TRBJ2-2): KAGVTQTPRYLIKTRGQQVTLSCSPISGHRSVSWYQQTPGQGLQFLFEYFSETQRNKGNFPGRFSGRQFSNSRSEMNVSTLELGDSALYLCASSPARTSGGPVETGELFFGEGSRLTVL.

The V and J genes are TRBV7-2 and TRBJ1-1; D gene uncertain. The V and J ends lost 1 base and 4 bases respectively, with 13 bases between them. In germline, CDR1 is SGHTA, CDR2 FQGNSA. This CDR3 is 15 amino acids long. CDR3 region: CASSLGPGGATEAFF. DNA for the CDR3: TGTGCCAGCAGCTTAGGGCCAGGCGGTGCCACTGAAGCTTTCTTT.